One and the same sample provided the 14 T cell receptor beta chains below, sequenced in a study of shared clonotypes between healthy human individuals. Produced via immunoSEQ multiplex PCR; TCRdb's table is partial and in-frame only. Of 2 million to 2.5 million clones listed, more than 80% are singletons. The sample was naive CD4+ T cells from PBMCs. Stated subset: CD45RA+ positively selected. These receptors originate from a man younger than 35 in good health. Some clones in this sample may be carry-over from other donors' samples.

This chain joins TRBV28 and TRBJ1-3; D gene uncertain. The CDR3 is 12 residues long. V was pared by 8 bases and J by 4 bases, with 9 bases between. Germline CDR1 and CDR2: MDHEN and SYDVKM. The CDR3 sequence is CASGDPGNTIYF. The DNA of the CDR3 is TGTGCCAGCGGGGATCCGGGAAACACCATATATTTT.

The DNA of the CDR3 is TGTGCCAGCAGCTTAGGACAGGGTGGCGGAGAGACCCAGTACTTC. Amino acids: CASSLGQGGGETQYF. This sequence joins TRBV28 and TRBJ2-5, with 8 bases that match TRBD1. The CDR3 totals 15 residues. Germline V gene sequence: CDR1 MDHEN, CDR2 SYDVKM. V shed 6 bases, J shed 4 bases, and the junction held 10 bases outside the gene matches.

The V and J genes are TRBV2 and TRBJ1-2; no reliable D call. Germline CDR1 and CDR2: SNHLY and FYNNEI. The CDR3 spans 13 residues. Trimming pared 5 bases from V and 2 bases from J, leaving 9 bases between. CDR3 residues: CASSTDGNYGYTF. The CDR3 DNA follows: TGTGCCAGCAGTACCGACGGAAACTATGGCTACACCTTC.

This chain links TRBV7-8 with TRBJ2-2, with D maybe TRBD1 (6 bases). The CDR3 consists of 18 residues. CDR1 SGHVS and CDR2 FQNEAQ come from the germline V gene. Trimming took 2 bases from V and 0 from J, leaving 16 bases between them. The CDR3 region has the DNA TGTGCCAGCAGCTTAAAGGCTGGGGGCCCCCCGAACACCGGGGAGCTGTTTTTT. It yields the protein CASSLKAGGPPNTGELFF.

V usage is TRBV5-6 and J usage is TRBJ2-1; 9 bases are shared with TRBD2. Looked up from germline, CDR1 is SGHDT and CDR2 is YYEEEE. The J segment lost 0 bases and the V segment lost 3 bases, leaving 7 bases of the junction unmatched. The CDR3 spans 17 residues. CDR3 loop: CASSSLSGRASYNEQFF. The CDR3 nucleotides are TGTGCCAGCAGCTCTCTTAGCGGGAGAGCCTCCTACAATGAGCAGTTCTTC. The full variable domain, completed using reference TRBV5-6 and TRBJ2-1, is DAGVTQSPTHLIKTRGQQVTLRCSPKSGHDTVSWYQQALGQGPQFIFQYYEEEERQRGNFPDRFSGHQFPNYSSELNVNALLLGDSALYLCASSSLSGRASYNEQFFGPGTRLTVL.

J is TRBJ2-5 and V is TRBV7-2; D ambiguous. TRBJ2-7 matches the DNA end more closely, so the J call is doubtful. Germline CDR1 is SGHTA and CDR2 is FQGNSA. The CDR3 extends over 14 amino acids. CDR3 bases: TGTGCCAGCAGCCCCAGACACCAATCCTACGAGCAGTACTTC. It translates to CASSPRHQSYEQYF.

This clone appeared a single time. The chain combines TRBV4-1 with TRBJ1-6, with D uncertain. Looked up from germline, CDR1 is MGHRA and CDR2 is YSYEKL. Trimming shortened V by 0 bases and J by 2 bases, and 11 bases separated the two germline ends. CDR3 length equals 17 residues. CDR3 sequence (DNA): TGCGCCAGCAGCCAAGAGGGGAGGTTCCCCTATAATTCACCCCTCCACTTT. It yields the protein CASSQEGRFPYNSPLHF.

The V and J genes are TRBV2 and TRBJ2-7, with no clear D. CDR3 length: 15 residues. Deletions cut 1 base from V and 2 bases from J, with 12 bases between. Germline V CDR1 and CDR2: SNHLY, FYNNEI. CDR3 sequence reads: CASSEGRTPPYEQYF. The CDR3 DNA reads TGTGCCAGCAGTGAAGGTAGGACGCCACCCTACGAGCAGTACTTC.

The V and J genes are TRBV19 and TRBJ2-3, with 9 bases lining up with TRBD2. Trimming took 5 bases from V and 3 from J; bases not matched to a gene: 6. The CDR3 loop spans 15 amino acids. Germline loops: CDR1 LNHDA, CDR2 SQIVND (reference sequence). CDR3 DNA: TGTGCCAGTAGTTCGACGACTAGCGGAACAGATACGCAGTATTTT. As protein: CASSSTTSGTDTQYF.

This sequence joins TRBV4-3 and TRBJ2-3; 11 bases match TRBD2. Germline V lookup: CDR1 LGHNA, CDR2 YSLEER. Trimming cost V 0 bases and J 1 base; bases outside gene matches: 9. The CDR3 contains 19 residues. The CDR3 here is CASSQDQASGRSGTDTQYF. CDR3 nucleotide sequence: TGCGCCAGCAGCCAAGATCAGGCTAGCGGGAGGAGTGGCACAGATACGCAGTATTTT.

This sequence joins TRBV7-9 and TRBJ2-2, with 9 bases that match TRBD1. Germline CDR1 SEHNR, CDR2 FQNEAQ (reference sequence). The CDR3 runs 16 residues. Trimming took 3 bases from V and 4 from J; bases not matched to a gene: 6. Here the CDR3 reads CASSFLMDRGTGELFF. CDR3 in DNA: TGTGCCAGCAGCTTCCTCATGGACAGGGGCACCGGGGAGCTGTTTTTT.

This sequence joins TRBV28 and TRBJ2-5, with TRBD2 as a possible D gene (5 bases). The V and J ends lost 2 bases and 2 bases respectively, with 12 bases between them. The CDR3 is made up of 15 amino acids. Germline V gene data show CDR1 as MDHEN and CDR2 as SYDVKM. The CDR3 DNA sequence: TGTGCCAGCAGTTTAAACAGCGGTCGGCAAGAGACCCAGTACTTC. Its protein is CASSLNSGRQETQYF.

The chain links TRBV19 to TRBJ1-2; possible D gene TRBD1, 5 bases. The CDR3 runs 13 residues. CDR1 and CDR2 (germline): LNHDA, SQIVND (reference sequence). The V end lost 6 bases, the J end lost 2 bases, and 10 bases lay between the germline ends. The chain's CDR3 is CASSSGQNYGYTF. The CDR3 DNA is TGTGCCAGTAGCTCAGGACAAAACTATGGCTACACCTTC.

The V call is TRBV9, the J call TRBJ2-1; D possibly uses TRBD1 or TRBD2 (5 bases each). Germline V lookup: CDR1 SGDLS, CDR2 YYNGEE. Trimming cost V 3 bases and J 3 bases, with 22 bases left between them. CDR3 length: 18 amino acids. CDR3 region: CASSAPLGGRGDYNEQFF. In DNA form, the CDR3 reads TGTGCCAGCAGCGCGCCCCTCGGCGGCCGAGGGGACTACAATGAGCAGTTCTTC.